This TCR beta chain was obtained from a study of blood T cell repertoires in COVID-19. Study context: Some COVID-19 samples were acute and others convalescent; all came from the United States, Italy and Spain. Sources were T cells, B-cell-depleted T cells, or PBMCs; the material itself was cDNA or gDNA.

This CDR3 comprises 14 residues. Germline CDR1 and CDR2: SNHLY and FYNNEI. V was clipped by 2 bases and J by 6 bases, with 10 bases between them. Authors' methods: Reference gene primer amplification gave estimated nucleated cell counts. The method was immunoSEQ multiplex PCR; TCRdb's version includes in-frame clones alone and lacks a portion of them. V, J and clone size were drawn from that table, and D and trimming were deduced from the DNA. Among about 81,000 clones listed, 89% were seen once. The chain employs TRBV2 and TRBJ2-2; D is unresolved. This TCR came from a woman aged 80 or over with active COVID-19. The sequencing sample was made of peripheral blood. The CDR3 here is CASSESSQAGELFF. As DNA, the CDR3 is TGTGCCAGCAGTGAATCCTCCCAGGCCGGGGAGCTGTTTTTT.